Presented here are 4 T cell receptor beta chains from one specimen sequenced in a study of neurological immune-mediated disorders. MiXCR, run by TCRdb on the 5' RACE reads, gives a single entry per CDR3 protein. The data contain 20,000 to 30,000 distinct CDR3 sequences, about an eighth of them singletons. The sample consisted of PBMCs. These receptors originate from a woman in her forties with HTLV-1-associated myelopathy (HAM/TSP).

This clonotype was found many times. The chain has TRBV5-1 and TRBJ1-2, with TRBD1 matching over 9 bases. The germline V gene encodes CDR1 SGHRS and CDR2 YFSETQ. The CDR3 consists of 14 residues. The ends lost 4 bases at V and 6 bases at J; junction bases unmatched: 7. The CDR3 here is CASSPPGTGNGYTF. As DNA, the CDR3 is TGCGCCAGCAGCCCGCCCGGGACAGGGAATGGCTACACCTTC.

This clonotype was picked up many times. The chain couples TRBV10-2 to TRBJ1-1; no clear D. V was pared by 6 bases and J by 0 bases, with 11 bases between. Germline V gene lookup returns CDR1 WSHSY and CDR2 SAAADI. The CDR3 consists of 14 residues. CDR3 bases: TGCGCCAGCAGGCCCCCAGTCCTGAACACTGAAGCTTTCTTT. Encoded protein: CASRPPVLNTEAFF.

This clonotype was seen repeatedly, ten times or more. The chain is built from TRBV5-1 and TRBJ2-1; 12 bases match TRBD2. This CDR3 comprises 14 residues. Germline assignment: CDR1 SGHRS and CDR2 YFSETQ. The trim removed 3 bases at V and 5 bases at J, leaving 0 bases unmatched. The CDR3 DNA reads as TGCGCCAGCAGCTGGACTAGCGGGGACAATGAGCAGTTCTTC. As protein: CASSWTSGDNEQFF.

There are many counts of this clonotype. In nucleotides, the CDR3 is TGTGCCAGCAGAAGCACCAATTCCTACGAGCAGTACGTC. This encodes CASRSTNSYEQYV. V is TRBV2 and J is TRBJ2-7, with no clear D. This CDR3 comprises 13 residues. Germline loops: CDR1 SNHLY, CDR2 FYNNEI. The germline V and J ends were trimmed by 6 bases and 1 base, with 10 bases remaining between them.